The next 4 T cell receptor beta chains were all read from a single sample in a study of cytomegalovirus exposure and HLA in healthy donors. PCR involved 60 Vbeta and 13 Jbeta primers. TCRdb's copy holds only in-frame clones and misses some; the assay was immunoSEQ multiplex PCR. The sample carries 150,000 to 200,000 clones, approximately 81% recorded once. The sample consisted of PBMCs. The source is a woman aged 50 to 65 in good health and CMV-seronegative.

The table lists this clone with a few counts. This chain joins TRBV6-5 and TRBJ1-5; D perhaps matches TRBD1 (5 bases). Germline V gene data show CDR1 as MNHEY and CDR2 as SVGAGI. The CDR3 is 15 amino acids. V gave up 0 bases and J gave up 5 bases, with 11 bases separating them. The CDR3 here is CASSYSISRDQPQHF. The CDR3 DNA reads TGTGCCAGCAGTTACTCGATATCCAGGGATCAGCCCCAGCATTTT.

J is TRBJ2-1 and V is TRBV11-2; possibly TRBD1 for D (6 bases). Per the germline V gene, CDR1 is SGHAT and CDR2 is FQNNGV. The CDR3 contains 15 residues. V was clipped by 5 bases and J by 7 bases, with 18 bases between them. CDR3 residues: CASSRPGRGWNEQFF. CDR3 bases: TGTGCCAGCAGCCGCCCGGGAAGGGGGTGGAATGAGCAGTTCTTC.

The chain joins TRBV23-1 to TRBJ1-1; D ambiguous. TRBV23-1 is given ORF status, its function remaining uncertain. V lost 4 bases and J lost 3, with 9 bases in between. CDR3 length: 13 amino acids. As DNA, the CDR3 is TGCGCCAGCAGTCTTCGTTGCGACACTGAAGCTTTCTTT. Translating gives CASSLRCDTEAFF.

This chain uses TRBV11-2 with TRBJ1-1, with TRBD1 matching 8 bases. The CDR3 loop spans 17 amino acids. CDR1 and CDR2 (germline): SGHAT, FQNNGV. V was pared by 6 bases and J by 1 base, with 13 bases of the junction left unmatched. CDR3 region: CASRHRPGGGRNTEAFF. The CDR3 nucleotides are TGTGCCAGCAGGCACAGACCAGGGGGCGGACGGAACACTGAAGCTTTCTTT.